This entry concerns a single T cell receptor (beta chain). As yet, its antigen is unknown. Repertoires were generated with immunoSEQ multiplex PCR, while TCRdb's copy carries only in-frame clones and drops some. The data contain approximately 2.4 million clones, about 94% of them seen just once; the ten biggest clones take up less than 0.15%. This sample stems from a study of shared clonotypes between healthy human individuals. Overall study context: In total, the donors were a couple of women and a few men aged 18 to 49.

Whole-study findings and limits: In several donors, around 4.5% of naive CD4 clonotypes appeared in common.

Donors, without exception, were Caucasian adults residing in Nashville, Tennessee. The material sequenced was naive CD4+ T cells sorted from blood. The subset denotes: CD45RA+ positively selected. The TCR sequence derives from a man younger than 35 in good health.

Here the CDR3 DNA reads TGTGCCAGCACCGCGGACCCTCGGGCCTCACCCCTCCACTTT. Amino acid sequence: CASTADPRASPLHF. The chain carries TRBV6-5 and TRBJ1-6; D call uncertain. The CDR3 consists of 14 residues. CDR1 and CDR2 (germline): MNHEY, SVGAGI. V was trimmed by 7 bases and J by 10 bases, leaving 17 bases between them.